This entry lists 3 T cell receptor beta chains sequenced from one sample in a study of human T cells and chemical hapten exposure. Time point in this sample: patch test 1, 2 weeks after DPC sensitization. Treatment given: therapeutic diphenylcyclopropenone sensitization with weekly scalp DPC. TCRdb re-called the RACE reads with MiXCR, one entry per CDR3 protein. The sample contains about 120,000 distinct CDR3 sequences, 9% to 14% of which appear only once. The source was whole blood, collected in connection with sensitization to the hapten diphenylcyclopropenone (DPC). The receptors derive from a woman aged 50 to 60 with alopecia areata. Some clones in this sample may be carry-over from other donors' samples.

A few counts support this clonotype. The CDR3 nucleotides are TGTGCCAGCAGCCCCGGGACAGTTACTGAAGCTTTCTTT. Translating gives CASSPGTVTEAFF. V is TRBV7-6 and J is TRBJ1-1; 7 bases line up with TRBD1. This CDR3 has 13 amino acids. The J segment lost 5 bases and the V segment lost 5 bases, leaving 5 bases of the junction unmatched. The V gene's germline CDR1 is SGHVS and CDR2 FNYEAQ.

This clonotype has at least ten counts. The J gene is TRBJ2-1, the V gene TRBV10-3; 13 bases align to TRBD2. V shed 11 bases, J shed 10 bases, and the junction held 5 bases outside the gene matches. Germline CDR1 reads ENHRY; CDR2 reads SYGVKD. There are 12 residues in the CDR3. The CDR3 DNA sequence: TGTGCCGCAGGGGGACTAGCGGGGGAGCAGTTCTTC. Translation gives CAAGGLAGEQFF.

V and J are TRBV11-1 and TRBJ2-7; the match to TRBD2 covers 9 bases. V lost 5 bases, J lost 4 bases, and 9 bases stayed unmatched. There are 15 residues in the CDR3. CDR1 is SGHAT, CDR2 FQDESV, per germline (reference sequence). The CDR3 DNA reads TGTGCCAGCAGCGACTCGGCTAGCGGGGCGTACGAGCAGTACTTC. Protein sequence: CASSDSASGAYEQYF.